This TCR beta chain derives from a study of blood T cells in healthy people across ages. Study-wide context: Template switching caught about one barcoded beta molecule for each two T cells.

This clonotype came up a few times. The germline V gene encodes CDR1 MNHEY and CDR2 SMNVEV (reference sequence). The ends were cut back, 2 bases at V and 8 bases at J, with 22 bases in the middle. The CDR3 runs 17 residues. The authors ran a second PCR of roughly 7 to 11 cycles using a sample-barcoded 5' primer and a J-beta primer mix. A template-switch adaptor containing 12 random nucleotides labeled each cDNA molecule. TCRdb independently ran MiXCR on the 5' RACE reads; one entry per CDR3 protein. This table holds under 1 million distinct CDR3 sequences, around 43% found once. The chain recombines TRBV27 with TRBJ2-1; D remains ambiguous. This TCR derives from a man in his fifties or sixties in good health. Source material: blood. CDR3 sequence reads: CASSLSRRSGQRDEQFF. CDR3 coding DNA: TGTGCCAGCAGTTTAAGTCGAAGGTCGGGCCAGCGCGATGAGCAGTTCTTC.